This T cell receptor (beta chain) was documented in a study of monozygotic twins with inflammatory bowel disease. This CDR3 comprises 15 residues. CDR1 SEHNR and CDR2 FQNEAQ come from the germline V gene (reference sequence). cDNA synthesis was performed in eight separate reactions for each sample. TCRdb reanalyzed the 5' RACE reads and collapses them to one entry per CDR3 protein, without DNA. The table gives 170,000 or so distinct CDR3 sequences; the top ten clones make up about 8% of it. Staff drew a roughly 2.5 ml blood sample from each donor. This sequence was found in a human donor with ulcerative colitis or Crohn's disease, or a healthy co-twin of an affected twin (not recorded which). The V call is TRBV7-9, the J call TRBJ1-1; the TCRdb call, TRBD1, lacks DNA for checking. Sample: blood. This chain's CDR3 is CASSLLGQMNTEAFF.